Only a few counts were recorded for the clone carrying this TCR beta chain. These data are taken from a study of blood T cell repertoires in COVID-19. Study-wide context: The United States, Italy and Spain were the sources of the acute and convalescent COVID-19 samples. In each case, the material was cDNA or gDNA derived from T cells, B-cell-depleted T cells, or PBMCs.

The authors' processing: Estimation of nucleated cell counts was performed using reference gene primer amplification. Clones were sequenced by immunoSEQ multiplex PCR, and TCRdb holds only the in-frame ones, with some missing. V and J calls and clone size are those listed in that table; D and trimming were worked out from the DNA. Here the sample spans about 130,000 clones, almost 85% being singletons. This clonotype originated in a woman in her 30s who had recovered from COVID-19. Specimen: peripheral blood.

Written as DNA, the CDR3 is TGCAGCGACTACGACAGGGAGAACTATGGCTACACCTTC. Translated, it gives CSDYDRENYGYTF. The rearrangement uses TRBV29-1 and TRBJ1-2, with 7 bases fitting TRBD1. CDR1 is SQVTM, CDR2 ANQGSEA, per germline. The CDR3 contains 13 residues. V shed 7 bases and J 2 bases; nucleotides not matched to a gene: 7. Full variable domain (remainder filled in from reference TRBV29-1 and TRBJ1-2): SAVISQKPSRDICQRGTSLTIQCQVDSQVTMMFWYRQQPGQSLTLIATANQGSEATYESGFVIDKFPISRPNLTFSTLTVSNMSPEDSSIYLCSDYDRENYGYTFGSGTRLTVV.